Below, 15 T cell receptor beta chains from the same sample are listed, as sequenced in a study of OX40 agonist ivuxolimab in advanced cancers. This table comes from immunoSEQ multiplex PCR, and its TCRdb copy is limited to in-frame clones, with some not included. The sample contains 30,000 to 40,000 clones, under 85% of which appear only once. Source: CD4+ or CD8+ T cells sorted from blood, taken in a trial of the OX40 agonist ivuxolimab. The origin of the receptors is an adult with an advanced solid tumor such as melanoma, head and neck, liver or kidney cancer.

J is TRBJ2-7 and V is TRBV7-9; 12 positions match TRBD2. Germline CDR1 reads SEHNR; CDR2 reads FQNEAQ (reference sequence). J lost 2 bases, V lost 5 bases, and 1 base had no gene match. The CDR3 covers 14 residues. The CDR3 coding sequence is TGTGCCAGCAGCAGGACTAGCGGGACCTACGAGCAGTACTTC. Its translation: CASSRTSGTYEQYF. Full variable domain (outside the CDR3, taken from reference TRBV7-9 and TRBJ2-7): DTGVSQNPRHKITKRGQNVTFRCDPISEHNRLYWYRQTLGQGPEFLTYFQNEAQLEKSRLLSDRFSAERPKGSFSTLEIQRTEQGDSAMYLCASSRTSGTYEQYFGPGTRLTVT.

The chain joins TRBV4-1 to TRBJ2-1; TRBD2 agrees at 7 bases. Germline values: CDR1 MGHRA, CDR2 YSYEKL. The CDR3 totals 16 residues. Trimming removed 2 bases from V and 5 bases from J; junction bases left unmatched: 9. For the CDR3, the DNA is TGCGCCAGCAGCCAACCCGGACTAGGACCGAACAATGAGCAGTTCTTC. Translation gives CASSQPGLGPNNEQFF.

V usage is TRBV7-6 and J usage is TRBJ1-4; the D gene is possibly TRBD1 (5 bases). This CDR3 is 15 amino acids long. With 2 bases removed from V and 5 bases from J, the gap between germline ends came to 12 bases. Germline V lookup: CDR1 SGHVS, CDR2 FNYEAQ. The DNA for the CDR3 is TGTGCCAGCAGCTTAATCCCAGGGTCGAATGAAAAACTGTTTTTT. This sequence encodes CASSLIPGSNEKLFF.

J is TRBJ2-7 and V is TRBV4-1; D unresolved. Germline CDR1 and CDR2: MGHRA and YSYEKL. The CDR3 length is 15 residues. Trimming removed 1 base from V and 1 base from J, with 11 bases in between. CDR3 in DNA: TGCGCCAGCAGCCAAGTCCCTACCGAATCCTACGAGCAGTACTTC. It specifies CASSQVPTESYEQYF.

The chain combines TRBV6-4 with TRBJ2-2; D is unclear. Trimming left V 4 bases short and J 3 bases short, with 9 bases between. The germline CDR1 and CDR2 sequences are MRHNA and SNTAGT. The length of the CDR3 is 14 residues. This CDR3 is CASSGGPDTGELFF. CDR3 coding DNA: TGTGCCAGCAGTGGAGGCCCCGACACCGGGGAGCTGTTTTTT.

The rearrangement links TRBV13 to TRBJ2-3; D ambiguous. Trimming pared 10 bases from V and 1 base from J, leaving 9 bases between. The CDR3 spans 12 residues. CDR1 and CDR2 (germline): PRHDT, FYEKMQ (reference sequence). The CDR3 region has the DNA TGTGCCACTCGTGCGGGCACAGATACGCAGTATTTT. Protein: CATRAGTDTQYF.

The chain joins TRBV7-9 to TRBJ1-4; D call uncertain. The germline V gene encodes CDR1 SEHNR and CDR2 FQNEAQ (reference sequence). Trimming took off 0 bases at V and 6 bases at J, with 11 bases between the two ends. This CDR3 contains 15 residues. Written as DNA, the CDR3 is TGTGCCAGCAGCTTAGCGGAGGTAACCGATGAAAAACTGTTTTTT. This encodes CASSLAEVTDEKLFF.

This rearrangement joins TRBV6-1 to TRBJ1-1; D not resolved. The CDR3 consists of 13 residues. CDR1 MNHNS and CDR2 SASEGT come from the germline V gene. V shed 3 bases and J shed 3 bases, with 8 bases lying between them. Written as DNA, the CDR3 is TGTGCCAGCAGTGACGAACCCGACACTGAAGCTTTCTTT. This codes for CASSDEPDTEAFF.

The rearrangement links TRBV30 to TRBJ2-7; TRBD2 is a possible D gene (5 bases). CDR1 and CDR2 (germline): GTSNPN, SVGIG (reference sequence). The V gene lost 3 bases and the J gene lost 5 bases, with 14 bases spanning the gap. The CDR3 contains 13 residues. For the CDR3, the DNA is TGTGCCTGGAGCGGGGTGAGTTTAGACGAGCAGTACTTC. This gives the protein CAWSGVSLDEQYF.

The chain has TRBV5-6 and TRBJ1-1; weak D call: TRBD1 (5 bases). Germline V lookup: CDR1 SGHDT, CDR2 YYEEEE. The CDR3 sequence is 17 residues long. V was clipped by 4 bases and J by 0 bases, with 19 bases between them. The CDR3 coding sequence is TGTGCCAGCAGCCCCTCCCACCGACAGACTATGAACACTGAAGCTTTCTTT. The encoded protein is CASSPSHRQTMNTEAFF.

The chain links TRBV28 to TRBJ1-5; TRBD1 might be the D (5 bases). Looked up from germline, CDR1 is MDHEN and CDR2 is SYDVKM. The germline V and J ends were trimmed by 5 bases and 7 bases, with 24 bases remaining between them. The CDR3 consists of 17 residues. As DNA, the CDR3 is TGTGCCAGCAGTCCTATCCCCGGGACGATTAACCGGCAGCCCCAGCATTTT. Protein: CASSPIPGTINRQPQHF.

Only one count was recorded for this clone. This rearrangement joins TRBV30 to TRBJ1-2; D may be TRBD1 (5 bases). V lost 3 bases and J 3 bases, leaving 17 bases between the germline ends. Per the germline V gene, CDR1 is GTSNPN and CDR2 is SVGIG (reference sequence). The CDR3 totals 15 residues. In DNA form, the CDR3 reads TGTGCCTGGAGCGCCCCTCCACTGGGGGACTATGGCTACACCTTC. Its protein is CAWSAPPLGDYGYTF.

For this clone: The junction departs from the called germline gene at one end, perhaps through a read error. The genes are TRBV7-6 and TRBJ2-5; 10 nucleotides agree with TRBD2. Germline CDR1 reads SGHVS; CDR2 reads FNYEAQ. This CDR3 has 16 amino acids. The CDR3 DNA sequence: TGTGCCAGCAGCTTAGGCGCTAGCGGGAGTTCAGAGATCCAGTACTTC. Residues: CASSLGASGSSEIQYF.

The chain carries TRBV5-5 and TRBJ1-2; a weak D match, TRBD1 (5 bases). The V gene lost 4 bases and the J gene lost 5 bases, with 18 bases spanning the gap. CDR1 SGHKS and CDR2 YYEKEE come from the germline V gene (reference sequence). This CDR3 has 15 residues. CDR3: CASSPGDPTGYGYTF. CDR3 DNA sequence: TGTGCCAGCAGCCCGGGGGATCCAACTGGGTATGGCTACACCTTC.

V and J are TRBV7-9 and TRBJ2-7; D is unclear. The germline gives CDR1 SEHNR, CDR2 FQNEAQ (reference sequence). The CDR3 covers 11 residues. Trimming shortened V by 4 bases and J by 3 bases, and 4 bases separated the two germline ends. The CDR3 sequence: CASSSLYEQYF. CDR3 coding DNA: TGTGCCAGCAGCTCCCTCTACGAGCAGTACTTC.